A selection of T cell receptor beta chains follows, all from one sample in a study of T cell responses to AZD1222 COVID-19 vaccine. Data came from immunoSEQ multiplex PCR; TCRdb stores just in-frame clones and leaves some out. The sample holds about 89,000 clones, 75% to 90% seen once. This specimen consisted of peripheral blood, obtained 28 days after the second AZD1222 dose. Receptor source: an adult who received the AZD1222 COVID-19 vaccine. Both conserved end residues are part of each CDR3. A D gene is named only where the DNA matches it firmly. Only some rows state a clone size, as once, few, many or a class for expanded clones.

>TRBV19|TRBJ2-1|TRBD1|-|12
CASRQGGNEQFF
TGTGCCAGTAGACAGGGGGGAAATGAGCAGTTCTTC
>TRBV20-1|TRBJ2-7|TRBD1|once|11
CSGTGTYEQYF
TGCAGTGGGACAGGTACCTACGAGCAGTACTTC
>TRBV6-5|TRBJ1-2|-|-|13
CASSRGYDYGYTF
TGTGCCAGCAGTCGGGGCTATGACTATGGCTACACCTTC
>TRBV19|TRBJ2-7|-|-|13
CASSIGDTYEQYF
TGTGCCAGTAGTATTGGGGACACCTACGAGCAGTACTTC
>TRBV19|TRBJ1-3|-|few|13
CASSPRQRNTIYF
TGTGCCAGTAGTCCTCGGCAACGAAACACCATATATTTT
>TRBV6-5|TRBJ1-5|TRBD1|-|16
CASSSYRGHGNQPQHF
TGTGCCAGCAGTTCCTACAGGGGGCATGGCAATCAGCCCCAGCATTTT
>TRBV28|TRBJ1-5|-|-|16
CASSLLGGSSNQPQHF
TGTGCCAGCAGTTTATTGGGGGGCTCTAGCAATCAGCCCCAGCATTTT
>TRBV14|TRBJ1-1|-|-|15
CASSQLGGSVAEAFF
TGTGCCAGCAGCCAGTTAGGGGGAAGTGTAGCTGAAGCTTTCTTT
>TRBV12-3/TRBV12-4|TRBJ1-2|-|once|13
CASSLQLRGGYTF
TGTGCCAGCAGCCTACAGCTACGTGGTGGCTACACCTTC
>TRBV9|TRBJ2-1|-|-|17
CASSVDRRGLPYNEQFF
TGTGCCAGCAGCGTCGATAGGCGGGGGCTACCCTACAATGAGCAGTTCTTC
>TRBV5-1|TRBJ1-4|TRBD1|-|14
CANWAGQGDEKLFF
TGCGCCAACTGGGCGGGACAGGGGGATGAAAAACTGTTTTTT
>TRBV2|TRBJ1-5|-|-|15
CANPQGNYSNQPQHF
TGTGCCAACCCACAGGGAAACTATAGCAATCAGCCCCAGCATTTT
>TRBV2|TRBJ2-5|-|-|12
CASSASTETQYF
TGTGCCAGCAGTGCCTCGACTGAGACCCAGTACTTC
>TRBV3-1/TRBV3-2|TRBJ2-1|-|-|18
CASSQDPYGSQRYNEQFF
TGTGCCAGCAGCCAAGACCCCTACGGCTCGCAGAGGTACAATGAGCAGTTCTTC
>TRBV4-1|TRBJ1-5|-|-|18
CASSQGPGQTYSNQPQHF
TGCGCCAGCAGCCAAGGGCCCGGGCAGACTTATAGCAATCAGCCCCAGCATTTT
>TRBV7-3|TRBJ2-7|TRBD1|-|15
CASSIAQGARYEQYF
TGTGCCAGCAGCATAGCCCAGGGGGCGCGGTACGAGCAGTACTTC
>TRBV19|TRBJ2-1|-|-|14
CASSALGGAVEQFF
TGTGCCAGTAGTGCGCTCGGCGGGGCAGTTGAGCAGTTCTTC
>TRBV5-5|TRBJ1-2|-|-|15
CASSSGTPSSYGYTF
TGTGCCAGCAGCTCAGGGACCCCATCCTCATATGGCTACACCTTC
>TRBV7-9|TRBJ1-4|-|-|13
CASSGDRREKLFF
TGTGCCAGCAGCGGAGACAGAAGGGAAAAACTGTTTTTT
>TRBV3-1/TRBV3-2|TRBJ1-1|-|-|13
CASSQQGRAEAFF
TGTGCCAGCAGCCAACAAGGACGTGCTGAAGCTTTCTTT
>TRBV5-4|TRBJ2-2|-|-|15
CASSSGRPNTGELFF
TGTGCCAGCAGCTCAGGGCGGCCGAACACCGGGGAGCTGTTTTTT
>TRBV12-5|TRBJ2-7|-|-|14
CASGKPERGYEQYF
TGTGCTAGTGGCAAACCCGAGAGGGGCTACGAGCAGTACTTC
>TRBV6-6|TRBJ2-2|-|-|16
CASSSIDSSGTGELFF
TGTGCCAGCAGTTCCATAGACAGTTCGGGCACCGGGGAGCTGTTTTTT
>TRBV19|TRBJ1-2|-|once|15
CASYILGVRNYGYTF
TGTGCCAGTTATATATTGGGGGTGCGCAACTATGGCTACACCTTC
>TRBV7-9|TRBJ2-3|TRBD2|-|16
CASSLGLSGVVDTQYF
TGTGCCAGCAGCTTAGGCCTAAGCGGGGTGGTGGATACGCAGTATTTT
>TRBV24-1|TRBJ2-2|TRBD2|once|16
CATSDMTSGVAGELFF
TGTGCCACCAGTGACATGACTAGCGGGGTAGCGGGGGAGCTGTTTTTT
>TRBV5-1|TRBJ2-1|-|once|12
CASSRDRGEQFF
TGCGCCAGCAGCAGGGACCGCGGAGAGCAGTTCTTC
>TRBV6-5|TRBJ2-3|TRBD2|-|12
CASSPAGDTQYF
TGTGCCAGCAGTCCAGCGGGGGATACGCAGTATTTT
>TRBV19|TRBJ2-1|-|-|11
CASSYRYEQFF
TGTGCCAGTAGTTATAGATATGAGCAGTTCTTC
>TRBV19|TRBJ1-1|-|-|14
CASSIGQLNTEAFF
TGTGCCAGTAGTATCGGACAGTTGAACACTGAAGCTTTCTTT
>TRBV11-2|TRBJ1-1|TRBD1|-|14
CASTPGGANTEAFF
TGTGCCAGCACCCCAGGGGGCGCGAACACTGAAGCTTTCTTT
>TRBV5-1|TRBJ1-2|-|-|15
CASSLEGGTLYGYTF
TGCGCCAGCAGCTTGGAAGGGGGGACCCTCTATGGCTACACCTTC
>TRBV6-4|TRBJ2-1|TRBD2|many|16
CASSDSGGGAYNEQFF
TGTGCCAGCAGTGACTCAGGCGGGGGGGCCTACAATGAGCAGTTCTTC
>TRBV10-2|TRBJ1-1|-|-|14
CASIPSPEGTEAFF
TGCGCCAGCATACCAAGTCCCGAGGGTACTGAAGCTTTCTTT
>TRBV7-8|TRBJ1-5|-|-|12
CASSLADQPQHF
TGTGCCAGCAGCTTAGCGGATCAGCCCCAGCATTTT
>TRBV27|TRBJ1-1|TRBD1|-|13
CASSRRQGEVAFF
TGTGCCAGCAGCCGGCGGCAGGGGGAAGTAGCTTTCTTT
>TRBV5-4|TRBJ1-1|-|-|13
CASSFGMNTEAFF
TGTGCCAGCAGCTTCGGCATGAACACTGAAGCTTTCTTT
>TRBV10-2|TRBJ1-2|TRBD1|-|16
CASREDRGFGLYGYTF
TGCGCCAGCAGGGAAGACAGGGGGTTCGGTTTGTATGGCTACACCTTC
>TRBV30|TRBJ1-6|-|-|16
CAWSGIGSIGISPLHF
TGTGCCTGGAGTGGGATAGGGTCGATCGGGATCTCACCCCTCCACTTT
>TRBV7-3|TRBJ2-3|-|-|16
CASSDELALEGDTQYF
TGTGCCAGCAGCGACGAACTAGCCCTGGAAGGGGATACGCAGTATTTT
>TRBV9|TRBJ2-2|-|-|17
CASSVPWGQMDTGELFF
TGTGCCAGCAGCGTACCGTGGGGGCAAATGGACACCGGGGAGCTGTTTTTT